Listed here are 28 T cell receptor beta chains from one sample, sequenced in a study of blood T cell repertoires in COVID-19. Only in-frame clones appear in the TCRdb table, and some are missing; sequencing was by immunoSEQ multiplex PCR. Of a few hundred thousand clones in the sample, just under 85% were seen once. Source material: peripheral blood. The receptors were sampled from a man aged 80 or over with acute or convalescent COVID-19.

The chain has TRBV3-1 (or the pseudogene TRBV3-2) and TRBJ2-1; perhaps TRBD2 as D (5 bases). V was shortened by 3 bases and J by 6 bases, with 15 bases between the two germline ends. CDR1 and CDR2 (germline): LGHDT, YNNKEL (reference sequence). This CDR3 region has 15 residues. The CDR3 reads CASSQGAIPRNEQFF. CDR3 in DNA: TGTGCCAGCAGCCAGGGAGCGATCCCGCGCAATGAGCAGTTCTTC.

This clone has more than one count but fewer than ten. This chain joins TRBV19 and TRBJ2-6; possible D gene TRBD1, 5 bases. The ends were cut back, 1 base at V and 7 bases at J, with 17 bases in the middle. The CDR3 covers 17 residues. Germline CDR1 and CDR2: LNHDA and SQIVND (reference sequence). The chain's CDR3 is CASSIGRQLIGANVLTF. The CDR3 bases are TGTGCCAGTAGTATAGGAAGACAGCTAATAGGAGCCAACGTCCTGACTTTC.

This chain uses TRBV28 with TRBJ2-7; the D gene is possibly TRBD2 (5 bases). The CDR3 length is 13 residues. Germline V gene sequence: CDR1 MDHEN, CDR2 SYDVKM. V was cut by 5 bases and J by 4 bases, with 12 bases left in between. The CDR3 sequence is CASSPRRAYEQYF. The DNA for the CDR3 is TGTGCCAGCAGTCCCCGGCGGGCATACGAGCAGTACTTC.

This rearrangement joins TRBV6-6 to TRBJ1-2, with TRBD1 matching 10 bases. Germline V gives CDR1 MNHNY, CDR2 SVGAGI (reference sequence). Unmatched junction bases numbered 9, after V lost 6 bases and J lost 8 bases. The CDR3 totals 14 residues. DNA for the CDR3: TGTGCCAGCAGGAGACAGGGGGCTACTTCCGGCTACACCTTC. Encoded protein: CASRRQGATSGYTF.

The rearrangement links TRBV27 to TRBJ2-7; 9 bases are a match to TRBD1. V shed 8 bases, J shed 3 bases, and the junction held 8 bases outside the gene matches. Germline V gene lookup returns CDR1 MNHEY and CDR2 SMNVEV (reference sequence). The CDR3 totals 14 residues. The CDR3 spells CASGRQGGVYEQYF. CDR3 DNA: TGTGCCAGCGGAAGACAGGGGGGGGTCTACGAGCAGTACTTC.

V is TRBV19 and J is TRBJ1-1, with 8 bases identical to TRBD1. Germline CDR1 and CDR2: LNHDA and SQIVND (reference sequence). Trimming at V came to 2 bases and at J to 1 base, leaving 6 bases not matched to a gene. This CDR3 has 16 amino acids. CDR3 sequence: CASSILYRGKNTEAFF. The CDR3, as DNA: TGTGCCAGTAGTATATTGTACAGGGGGAAGAACACTGAAGCTTTCTTT. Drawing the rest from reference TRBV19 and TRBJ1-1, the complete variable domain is DGGITQSPKYLFRKEGQNVTLSCEQNLNHDAMYWYRQDPGQGLRLIYYSQIVNDFQKGDIAEGYSVSREKKESFPLTVTSAQKNPTAFYLCASSILYRGKNTEAFFGQGTRLTVV.

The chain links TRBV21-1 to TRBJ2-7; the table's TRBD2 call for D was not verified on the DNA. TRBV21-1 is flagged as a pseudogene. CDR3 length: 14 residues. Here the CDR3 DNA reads TGTGCCAGCAGCCGACTAGCGGGAGTGAGCGAGCAGTACTTC. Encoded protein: CASSRLAGVSEQYF.

For the CDR3, the DNA is TGCGCCAGCAGCTGGGACAGGGGGGATAACTATGGCTACACCTTC. Translated, it gives CASSWDRGDNYGYTF. V gene TRBV5-1 combines with J gene TRBJ1-2; 11 bases are a match to TRBD1. CDR3 size: 15 residues. V lost 3 bases and J lost 1; bases outside the gene matches: 2. The V gene's germline CDR1 is SGHRS and CDR2 YFSETQ.

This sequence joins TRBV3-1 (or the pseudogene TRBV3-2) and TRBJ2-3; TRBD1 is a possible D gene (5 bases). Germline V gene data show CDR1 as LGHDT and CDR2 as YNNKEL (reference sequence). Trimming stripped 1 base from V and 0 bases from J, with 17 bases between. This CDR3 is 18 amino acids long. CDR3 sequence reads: CASSQGGETLSSTDTQYF. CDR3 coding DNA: TGTGCCAGCAGCCAAGGGGGCGAGACCTTAAGCAGCACAGATACGCAGTATTTT.

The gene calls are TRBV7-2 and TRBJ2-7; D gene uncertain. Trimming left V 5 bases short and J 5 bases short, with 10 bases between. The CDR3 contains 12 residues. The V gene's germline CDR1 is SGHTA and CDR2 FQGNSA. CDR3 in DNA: TGTGCCAGCAGCACATATCTCCACGAGCAGTACTTC. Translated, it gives CASSTYLHEQYF.

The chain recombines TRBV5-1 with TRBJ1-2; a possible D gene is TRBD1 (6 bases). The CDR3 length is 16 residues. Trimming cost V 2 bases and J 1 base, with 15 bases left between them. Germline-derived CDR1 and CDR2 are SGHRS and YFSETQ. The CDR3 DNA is TGCGCCAGCAGCTTACCCCGGGACAAGATTAACTATGGCTACACCTTC. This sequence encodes CASSLPRDKINYGYTF.

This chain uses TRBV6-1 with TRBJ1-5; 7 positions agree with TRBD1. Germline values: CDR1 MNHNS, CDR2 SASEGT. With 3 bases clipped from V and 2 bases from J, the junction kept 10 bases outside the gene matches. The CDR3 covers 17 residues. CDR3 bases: TGTGCCAGCAGTGATCGACAGGGTGGAGTCGGCAATCAGCCCCAGCATTTT. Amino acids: CASSDRQGGVGNQPQHF.

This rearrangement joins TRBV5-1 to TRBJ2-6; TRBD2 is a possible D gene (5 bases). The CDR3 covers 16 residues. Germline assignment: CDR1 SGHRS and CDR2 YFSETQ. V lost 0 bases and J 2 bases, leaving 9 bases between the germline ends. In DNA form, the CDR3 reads TGCGCCAGCAGCTTGGCCTCGCGGGCTGGGGCCAACGTCCTGACTTTC. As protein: CASSLASRAGANVLTF.

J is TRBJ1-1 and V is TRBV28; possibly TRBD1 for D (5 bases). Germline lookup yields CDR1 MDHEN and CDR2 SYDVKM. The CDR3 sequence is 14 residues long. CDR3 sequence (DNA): TGTGAAACAGCCCGGGGGGGGTTGGAAACTGAAGCTTTCTTT. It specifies CETARGGLETEAFF.

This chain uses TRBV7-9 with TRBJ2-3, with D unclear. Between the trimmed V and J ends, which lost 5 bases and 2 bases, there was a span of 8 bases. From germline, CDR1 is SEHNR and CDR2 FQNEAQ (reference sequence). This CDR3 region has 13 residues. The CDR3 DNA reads TGTGCCAGCAGCCCCCCAGTCACAGATACGCAGTATTTT. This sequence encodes CASSPPVTDTQYF.

The CDR3 bases are TGTGCCAGCAGCCTCGACAGGGGGCGCCGCTTCTTC. It yields the protein CASSLDRGRRFF. The V call is TRBV11-2, the J call TRBJ2-1; TRBD1 agrees at 10 bases. Germline V gene data show CDR1 as SGHAT and CDR2 as FQNNGV. The length of the CDR3 is 12 residues. V lost 5 bases to trimming and J lost 16 bases; unmatched junction nucleotides: 8.

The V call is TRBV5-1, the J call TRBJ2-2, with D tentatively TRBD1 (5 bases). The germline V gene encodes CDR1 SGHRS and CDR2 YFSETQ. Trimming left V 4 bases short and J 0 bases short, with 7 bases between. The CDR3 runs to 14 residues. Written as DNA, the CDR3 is TGCGCCAGCAGCCCAGGGACGAACACCGGGGAGCTGTTTTTT. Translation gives CASSPGTNTGELFF.

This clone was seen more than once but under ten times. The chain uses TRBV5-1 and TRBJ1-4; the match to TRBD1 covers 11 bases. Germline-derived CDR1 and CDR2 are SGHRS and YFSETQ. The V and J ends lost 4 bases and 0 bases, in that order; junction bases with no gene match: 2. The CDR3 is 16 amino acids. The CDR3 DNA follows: TGCGCCAGCAGCGAGGGACAGGGGGCAACTAATGAAAAACTGTTTTTT. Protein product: CASSEGQGATNEKLFF.

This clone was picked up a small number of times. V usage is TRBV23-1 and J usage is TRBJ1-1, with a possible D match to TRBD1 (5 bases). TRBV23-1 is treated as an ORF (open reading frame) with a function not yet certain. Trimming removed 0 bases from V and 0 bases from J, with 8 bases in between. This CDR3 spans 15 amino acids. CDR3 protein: CASSQSQGLNTEAFF. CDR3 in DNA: TGCGCCAGCAGTCAATCCCAGGGCTTGAACACTGAAGCTTTCTTT.

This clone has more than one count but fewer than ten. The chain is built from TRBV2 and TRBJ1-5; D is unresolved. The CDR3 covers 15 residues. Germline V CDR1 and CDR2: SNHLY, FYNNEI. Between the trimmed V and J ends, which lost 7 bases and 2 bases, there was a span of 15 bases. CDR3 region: CASMWNRRGNQPQHF. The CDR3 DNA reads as TGTGCCAGCATGTGGAATCGGCGGGGCAATCAGCCCCAGCATTTT.

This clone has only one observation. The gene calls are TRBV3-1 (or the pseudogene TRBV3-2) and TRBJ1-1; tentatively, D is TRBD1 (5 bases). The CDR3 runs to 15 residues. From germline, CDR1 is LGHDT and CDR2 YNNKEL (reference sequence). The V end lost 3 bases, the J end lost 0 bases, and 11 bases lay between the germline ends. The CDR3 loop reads CASSQAGYMNTEAFF. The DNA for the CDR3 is TGTGCCAGCAGCCAGGCAGGGTACATGAACACTGAAGCTTTCTTT.

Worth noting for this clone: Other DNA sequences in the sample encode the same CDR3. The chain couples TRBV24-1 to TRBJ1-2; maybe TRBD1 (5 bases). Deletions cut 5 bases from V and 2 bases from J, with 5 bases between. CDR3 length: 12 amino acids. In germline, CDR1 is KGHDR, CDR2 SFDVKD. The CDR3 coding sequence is TGTGCCACCAGTGCAGGGAACTATGGCTACACCTTC. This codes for CATSAGNYGYTF.

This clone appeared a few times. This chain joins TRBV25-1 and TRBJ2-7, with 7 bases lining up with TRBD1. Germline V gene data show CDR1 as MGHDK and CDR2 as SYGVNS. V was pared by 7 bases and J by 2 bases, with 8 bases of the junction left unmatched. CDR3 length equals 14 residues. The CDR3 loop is CASMVTGQAYEQYF. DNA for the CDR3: TGTGCCAGCATGGTAACCGGACAGGCCTACGAGCAGTACTTC.

The CDR3 spells CASSLLVRRGEKLFF. The CDR3 DNA reads TGTGCCAGCAGCTTATTGGTTCGGCGGGGTGAAAAACTGTTTTTT. V gene TRBV7-8 combines with J gene TRBJ1-4; D call uncertain. V was trimmed by 2 bases and J by 7 bases, leaving 14 bases between them. Germline V CDR1 and CDR2: SGHVS, FQNEAQ. The CDR3 has 15 residues.

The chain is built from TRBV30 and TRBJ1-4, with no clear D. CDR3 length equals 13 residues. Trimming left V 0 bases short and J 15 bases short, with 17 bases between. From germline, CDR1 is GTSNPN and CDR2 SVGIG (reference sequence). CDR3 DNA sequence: TGTGCCTGGAGTGTGCGGGAGGAGAAATCGGTGTTTTTT. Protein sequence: CAWSVREEKSVFF.

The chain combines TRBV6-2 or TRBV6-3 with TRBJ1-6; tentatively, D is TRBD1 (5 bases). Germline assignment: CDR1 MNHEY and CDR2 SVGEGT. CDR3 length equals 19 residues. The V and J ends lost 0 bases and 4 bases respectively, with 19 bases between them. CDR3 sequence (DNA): TGTGCCAGCAGTTACTCGAAAGGGGTAGGATCGCCTTATAATTCACCCCTCCACTTT. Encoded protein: CASSYSKGVGSPYNSPLHF.

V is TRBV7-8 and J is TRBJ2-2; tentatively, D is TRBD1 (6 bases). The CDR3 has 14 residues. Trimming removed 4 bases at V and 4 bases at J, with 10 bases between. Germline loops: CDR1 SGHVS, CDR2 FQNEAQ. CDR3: CASSSWTVTGELFF. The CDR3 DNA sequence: TGTGCCAGCAGCTCCTGGACAGTCACCGGGGAGCTGTTTTTT.

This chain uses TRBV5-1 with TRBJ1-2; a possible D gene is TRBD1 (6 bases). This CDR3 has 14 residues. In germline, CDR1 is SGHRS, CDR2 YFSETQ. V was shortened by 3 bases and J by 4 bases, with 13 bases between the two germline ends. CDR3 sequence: CASSSRGGGYGYTF. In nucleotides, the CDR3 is TGCGCCAGCAGCTCCCGGGGGGGCGGCTATGGCTACACCTTC.